This record looks at one T cell receptor (beta chain) sequence and its context. It has no known antigen specificity. No much larger clone exists at a distance of one base, and base qualities are not known. The listed sequencing device is Illumina NovaSeq 6000. TCR cDNA was made using 5'RACE template switching, a step that added a universal primer site and unique molecular identifiers. cDNA synthesis was primed from both the TCR alpha and TCR beta constant segments. Libraries were amplified in two PCR steps, with sample barcodes and sequencing adapters added in the second step. Sequencing of the libraries was done on either Illumina HiSeq 2500 (2x100 bp) or NovaSeq (2x150 bp). Regarding the original processing steps: MIGEC was used to demultiplex reads and collapse the reads into UMI consensus sequences, and MiXCR was used for V(D)J alignment. Clonotypes responding to the vaccine were identified with edgeR on replicate PBMC samples, with the criteria of FDR below 0.01 and a log2 fold change above 5 up to day 15. CD4 or CD8 identity was assigned to each bulk clonotype according to whether the clonotype was present at higher abundance in the sequenced CD4 repertoire or the sequenced CD8 repertoire. TCRdb applied fastp at Q25 and MiXCR to the public reads, then kept only in-frame beta chains. Under each unique CDR3 protein, matching rows form one entry showing the most common genes and DNA. TCRdb's processing, not the study's, gives the V and J calls here. The sample table holds 100,000 to 150,000 distinct CDR3 sequences, of which 7.5% to 10% were seen once. Approximately 39% of the sample is held by the ten biggest clonotypes.

The intended sense of this specimen's treatment or condition label: live attenuated yellow fever vaccine strain. A standard Ficoll-Paque protocol was used to isolate PBMCs from peripheral blood. Dynabeads CD4 and CD8 positive selection kits were used to isolate the CD4 and CD8 T-cell fractions. RNA was extracted with TriZol from bulk PBMCs, CD4 and CD8 fractions, and dextramer-positive and dextramer-negative fractions. This entry is derived from a study of T cells after yellow fever vaccination (dated by TCRdb to between 2018 and 2020). Background for the entire study: The SMART-Seq v4 Ultra Low Input RNA kit was used to prepare libraries from fractions with low cell numbers. Blood was collected at multiple timepoints before and after primary and secondary immunization, and bulk PBMC replicates and cell subsets were isolated. The cohort comprised two healthy male donors, one aged 18 to 30 and one aged 30 to 40 years. To follow T-cell clones before and after both primary and booster YFV17D yellow fever vaccination, bulk TCR alpha and beta repertoires underwent longitudinal sequencing. General study outcomes and caveats: Computational filtering was needed because FACS-sorted repertoires could contain abundant contaminating clonotypes from the bulk population. The secondary T-cell response was weaker than the primary response but faster, peaking on day 5 instead of day 15. Because the study included only two donors, the extent to which the findings can be generalized is limited. A small share of clonotypes occurred in both CD4 and CD8 compartments, likely arising from convergent recombination. After the booster, most of the clones that had expanded following primary vaccination were detected again (around 97% of CD4 and 80% to 90% of CD8), which suggests that memory was broadly maintained.

The CDR3, from cysteine to phenylalanine, totals 15 residues. Just CDR3 DNA is preserved here, 45 bases in frame from base 1. The CDR1 and CDR2 encoded by the germline V gene are SGHTA and FQGNSA. The junction shows trimming of 5 bases on V and 4 bases on J, and the gene matches do not reach 10 bases of it. This receptor was identified in a man aged 18 to 30 who received the YFV17D yellow fever vaccine. The chain uses TRBV7-2 and TRBJ2-5; the junction holds 7 bases that match TRBD2. This material consisted of CD8+ T cells sorted from PBMCs, taken on the day of the yellow fever booster vaccination. The nucleotides read TGTGCCAGCAGCCCGGGGGGAGTATCGGGAGAGACCCAGTACTTC. Translated, it gives CASSPGGVSGETQYF. The entire variable domain, with the stretches around the CDR3 drawn from the reference TRBV7-2 and TRBJ2-5 proteins, is GAGVSQSPSNKVTEKGKDVELRCDPISGHTALYWYRQSLGQGLEFLIYFQGNSAPDKSGLPSDRFSAERTGGSVSTLTIQRTQQEDSAVYLCASSPGGVSGETQYFGPGTRLLVL.